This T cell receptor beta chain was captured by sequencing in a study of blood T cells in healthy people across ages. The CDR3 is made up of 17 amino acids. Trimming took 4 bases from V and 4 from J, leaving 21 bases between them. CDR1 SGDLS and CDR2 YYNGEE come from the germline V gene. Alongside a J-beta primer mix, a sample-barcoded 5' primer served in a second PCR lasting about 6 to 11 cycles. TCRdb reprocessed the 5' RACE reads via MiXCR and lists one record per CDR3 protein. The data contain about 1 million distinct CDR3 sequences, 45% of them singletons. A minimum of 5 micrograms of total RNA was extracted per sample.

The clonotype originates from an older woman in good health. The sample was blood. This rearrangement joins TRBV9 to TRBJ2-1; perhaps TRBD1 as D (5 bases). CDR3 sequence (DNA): TGTGCCAGCAGCATACATTCTGGGTGGGGCGGATACAATGAGCAGTTCTTC. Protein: CASSIHSGWGGYNEQFF.